Described below is a single TCR beta chain sequence and its context. Germline CDR1 is SEHNR and CDR2 is FQNEAQ (reference sequence). The CDR3 runs 13 residues. V lost 5 bases and J lost 4, with 9 bases in between. This sample is part of a study of cytomegalovirus exposure and HLA in healthy donors. The PCR had 60 Vbeta and 13 Jbeta primers. This table comes from immunoSEQ multiplex PCR, and its TCRdb copy is limited to in-frame clones, with some not included. The sample lists about 170,000 clones, 80% to 90% seen once, with 2% to 3% in the top ten. This sequence originates from a man aged 25 to 40 in good health and CMV-seropositive. This chain uses TRBV7-9 with TRBJ2-1; D is unclear. Sequencing used PBMCs. CDR3 DNA sequence: TGTGCCAGCAGCCCCGTTAATTACAATGAGCAGTTCTTC. This codes for CASSPVNYNEQFF. Full variable domain (rest looked up from reference TRBV7-9 and TRBJ2-1): DTGVSQNPRHKITKRGQNVTFRCDPISEHNRLYWYRQTLGQGPEFLTYFQNEAQLEKSRLLSDRFSAERPKGSFSTLEIQRTEQGDSAMYLCASSPVNYNEQFFGPGTRLTVL.